These T cell receptor beta chains were read from a single sample in a study of spatial heterogeneity in lung cancer. In TCRdb, the 5' RACE reads were re-called with MiXCR into one record per CDR3 protein. The repertoire includes about 23,000 distinct CDR3 sequences, roughly 4.5% of them detected once, and about 5.5% sits in the top ten. Specimen: PBMCs, collected at surgery. The origin of the receptors is a male donor with early-stage non-small cell lung cancer. CDR3s include the opening cysteine and the closing phenylalanine or tryptophan. D genes are given only for firm matches. Size is omitted from some rows. Given values are once, few, many or a class for expanded clones.

abundance,v_gene,d_gene,j_gene,CDR3aa,CDR3nt
many,TRBV20-1,.,TRBJ2-3,CSARAPSRFGADTQYF,TGCAGTGCTAGAGCCCCCTCCAGGTTCGGGGCAGATACGCAGTATTTT
many,TRBV6-2/TRBV6-3,TRBD2,TRBJ2-7,CASGQTGLAQGEQYF,TGTGCCAGCGGGCAAACGGGACTAGCGCAGGGCGAGCAGTACTTC
many,TRBV11-3,.,TRBJ2-2,CASSLEQGGTANTGELFF,TGTGCCAGCAGCTTAGAACAGGGAGGGACCGCGAACACCGGGGAGCTGTTTTTT
many,TRBV12-3/TRBV12-4,.,TRBJ2-2,CASSLGVFGTGELFF,TGTGCCAGCAGCCTGGGGGTTTTCGGCACCGGGGAGCTGTTTTTT
many,TRBV7-9,.,TRBJ1-1,CASKELADTEAFF,TGTGCCAGCAAAGAGCTCGCGGACACTGAAGCTTTCTTT
many,TRBV5-1,TRBD2,TRBJ2-1,CASSMSSGGSSYNEQFF,TGCGCCAGCAGCATGTCCAGCGGGGGGAGCTCCTACAATGAGCAGTTCTTC
.,TRBV30,TRBD2,TRBJ2-1,CAWSVRRLAGEGEQFF,TGTGCCTGGAGTGTACGCCGACTAGCGGGAGAAGGTGAGCAGTTCTTC
many,TRBV20-1,TRBD2,TRBJ2-1,CSASLLASGGYNEQFF,TGCAGTGCTAGCCTCCTCGCTAGCGGGGGTTACAATGAGCAGTTCTTC
medium-sized,TRBV5-1,.,TRBJ2-3,CASSLAADTQYF,TGCGCCAGCAGCTTGGCCGCAGATACGCAGTATTTT
many,TRBV11-2,TRBD2,TRBJ2-1,CASSFYRGGDEQFF,TGTGCCAGCAGCTTTTACCGCGGGGGGGATGAGCAGTTCTTC
many,TRBV18,TRBD2,TRBJ2-2,CASSPQREHTGELFF,TGTGCCAGCTCACCCCAGCGGGAGCACACCGGGGAGCTGTTTTTT
many,TRBV7-2,.,TRBJ2-4,CASSHLKNIQYF,TGTGCCAGCAGCCACCTCAAAAACATTCAGTACTTC
.,TRBV28,TRBD1,TRBJ2-7,CASQTGTGPYEQYF,TGTGCCAGCCAGACCGGGACAGGGCCCTACGAGCAGTACTTC
many,TRBV2,.,TRBJ1-3,CASSEGHSGNTIYF,TGTGCCAGCAGTGAAGGGCACTCTGGAAACACCATATATTTT
medium-sized,TRBV5-5,.,TRBJ2-7,CASSLAWDYEQYF,TGTGCCAGCAGCTTGGCTTGGGACTACGAGCAGTACTTC
many,TRBV3-1,TRBD1,TRBJ2-3,CASSRTGEGDTDTQYF,TGTGCCAGCAGCCGGACAGGGGAGGGCGACACAGATACGCAGTATTTT
few,TRBV24-1,.,TRBJ2-2,CATSDFSTEALDTGELFF,TGTGCCACCAGTGATTTCAGCACCGAGGCCCTGGACACCGGGGAGCTGTTTTTT